This T cell receptor beta chain is drawn from a study of blood T cell repertoires in COVID-19. Across the whole study: Both acute and convalescent COVID-19 samples were obtained from the United States, Italy and Spain. T cells, B-cell-depleted T cells, or PBMCs supplied cDNA or gDNA.

The sample holds a few counts of this clone. As handled by the study authors: Reference gene primer amplification gave estimated nucleated cell counts. Clones were sequenced by immunoSEQ multiplex PCR, and TCRdb holds only the in-frame ones, with some missing. V and J calls and clone size are those listed in that table; D and trimming were worked out from the DNA. The data hold some 240,000 clones, with 65% to 90% observed a single time. The TCR was taken from a man in his forties or fifties with active or convalescent COVID-19. The sample consisted of peripheral blood.

The CDR3 region is CSVSGGGGANVLTF. In DNA form, the CDR3 reads TGCAGCGTTTCAGGGGGCGGTGGGGCCAACGTCCTGACTTTC. V gene TRBV29-1 combines with J gene TRBJ2-6; 8 nucleotides line up with TRBD1. Trimming removed 5 bases from V and 3 bases from J; junction bases left unmatched: 3. The CDR3 loop spans 14 amino acids. Germline V gene sequence: CDR1 SQVTM, CDR2 ANQGSEA.